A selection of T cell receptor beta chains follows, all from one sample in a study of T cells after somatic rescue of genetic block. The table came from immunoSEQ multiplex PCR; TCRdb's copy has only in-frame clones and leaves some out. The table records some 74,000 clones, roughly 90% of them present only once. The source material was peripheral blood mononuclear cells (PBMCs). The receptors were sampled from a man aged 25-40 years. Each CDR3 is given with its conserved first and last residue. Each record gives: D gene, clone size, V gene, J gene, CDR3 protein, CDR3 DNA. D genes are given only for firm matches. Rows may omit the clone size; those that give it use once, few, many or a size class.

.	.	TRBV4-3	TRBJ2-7	CASSLNRGRGEQYF	TGCGCCAGCAGCTTGAACCGGGGGCGGGGGGAGCAGTACTTC
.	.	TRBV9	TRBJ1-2	CASSVEDNGYGYTF	TGTGCCAGCAGCGTAGAGGACAATGGCTATGGCTACACCTTC
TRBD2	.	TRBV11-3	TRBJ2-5	CASSLGPPGGGQETQYF	TGTGCCAGCAGCTTAGGCCCCCCAGGCGGGGGGCAAGAGACCCAGTACTTC
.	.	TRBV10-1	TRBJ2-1	CASSPVGSYNEQFF	TGCGCCAGCTCTCCCGTGGGCTCCTACAATGAGCAGTTCTTC
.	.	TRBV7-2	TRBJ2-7	CASSLFRAGTTYEQYF	TGTGCCAGCAGCTTATTCCGGGCAGGTACTACCTACGAGCAGTACTTC
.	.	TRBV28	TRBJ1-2	CASSLGSHGYTF	TGTGCCAGCAGTTTGGGGAGCCATGGCTACACCTTC
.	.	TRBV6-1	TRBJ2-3	CASTRGGITDTQYF	TGTGCCAGCACCCGAGGGGGGATCACAGATACGCAGTATTTT
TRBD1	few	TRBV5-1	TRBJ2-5	CASSEGTGGYQETQYF	TGCGCCAGCAGCGAGGGGACAGGGGGGTACCAAGAGACCCAGTACTTC
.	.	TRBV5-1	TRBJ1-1	CASSYRDSLNTEAFF	TGCGCCAGCAGTTACCGGGACTCTTTGAACACTGAAGCTTTCTTT
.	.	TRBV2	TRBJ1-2	CASKAQDGPYGYTF	TGTGCCAGCAAGGCACAGGATGGACCCTATGGCTACACCTTC
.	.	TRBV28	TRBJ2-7	CASSLPAEVYEQYF	TGTGCCAGCAGCCTCCCGGCGGAGGTCTACGAGCAGTACTTC
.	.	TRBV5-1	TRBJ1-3	CASSLEEARSGNTIYF	TGCGCCAGCAGCTTGGAGGAGGCACGCTCTGGAAACACCATATATTTT
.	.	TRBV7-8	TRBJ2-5	CASSSAPGQGSETQYF	TGTGCCAGCAGCTCGGCCCCGGGACAAGGTTCAGAGACCCAGTACTTC
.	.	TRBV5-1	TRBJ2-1	CASSLDGFNEQFF	TGCGCCAGCAGCTTAGACGGATTTAATGAGCAGTTCTTC
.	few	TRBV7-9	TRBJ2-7	CASSQQGYEQYF	TGTGCCAGCAGTCAACAGGGTTACGAGCAGTACTTC
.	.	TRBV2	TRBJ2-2	CASSRAGVKNTGELFF	TGTGCCAGCAGTCGGGCAGGGGTTAAGAACACCGGGGAGCTGTTTTTT
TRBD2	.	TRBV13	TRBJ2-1	CASSNSGGPYNEQFF	TGTGCCAGCAGCAATAGCGGGGGGCCCTACAATGAGCAGTTCTTC
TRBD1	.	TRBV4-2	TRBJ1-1	CASSQESTGASEAFF	TGTGCCAGCAGCCAAGAGTCGACAGGGGCTAGTGAAGCTTTCTTT
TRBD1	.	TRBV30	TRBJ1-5	CAWSTTGGPQPQHF	TGTGCCTGGAGTACGACAGGGGGACCTCAGCCCCAGCATTTT
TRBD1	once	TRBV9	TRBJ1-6	CASSVDRGRSPLHF	TGTGCCAGCAGCGTTGACAGGGGGCGGTCACCCCTCCACTTT
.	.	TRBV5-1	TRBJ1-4	CASSLARDVNEKLFF	TGCGCCAGCAGCTTGGCCCGGGACGTTAATGAAAAACTGTTTTTT
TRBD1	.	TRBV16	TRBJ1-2	CASSHWTGTSNYGYTF	TGTGCCAGCAGCCACTGGACAGGGACGTCTAACTATGGCTACACCTTC